The source of this T cell receptor (beta chain) is a study of cytomegalovirus exposure and HLA in healthy donors. General study results and limits: Among TCR sequences, most were rare, though some public TCRs appeared in many donors.

PCR primers comprised 60 Vbeta and 13 Jbeta primers. Measured with immunoSEQ multiplex PCR; TCRdb has only the in-frame clones, and not every one. The sample carries some 130,000 clones, 60% to 75% recorded once. Germline assignment: CDR1 SGHNT and CDR2 YYREEE (reference sequence). The CDR3 spans 16 residues. After removal of 0 bases from V and 10 bases from J, the junction contained 9 bases not matched to a gene. This clone has more than one count but fewer than ten. Antigen: not known. The sequencing input was PBMCs. This chain uses TRBV5-4 with TRBJ2-1; 11 bases line up with TRBD2. This clonotype originated in a human donor in good health. Here the CDR3 DNA reads TGTGCCAGCAGCTTGGTCTTAGCGGGAGGGCCAGGAGAGCAGTTCTTC. The encoded protein is CASSLVLAGGPGEQFF.